These 23 T cell receptor beta chains came from one sample sequenced in a study of T cell responses to AZD1222 COVID-19 vaccine. Assay used: immunoSEQ multiplex PCR; TCRdb lists only in-frame clones, some missing. The profile shows 150,000 to 250,000 clones, roughly 92% of them singletons. The sample here was peripheral blood, taken 28 days after the second AZD1222 dose. The source of these receptors is an adult who received the AZD1222 COVID-19 vaccine.

The V and J genes are TRBV11-2 and TRBJ2-3; no reliable D call. V shed 3 bases and J shed 0 bases, with 10 bases lying between them. The germline CDR1 and CDR2 sequences are SGHAT and FQNNGV. The CDR3 contains 15 residues. The DNA of the CDR3 is TGTGCCAGCAGCTTCGCGGTTTCTAGCACAGATACGCAGTATTTT. This codes for CASSFAVSSTDTQYF.

The J gene is TRBJ2-3, the V gene TRBV4-2; 7 bases are a match to TRBD2. Germline CDR1 is LGHNA and CDR2 is YNFKEQ. There are 13 residues in the CDR3. The junction had 3 bases not matched to a gene; V was cut back by 5 bases and J by 4 bases. This chain's CDR3 is CASSERGADTQYF. DNA of the CDR3: TGTGCCAGCAGCGAACGGGGGGCAGATACGCAGTATTTT.

The chain carries TRBV6-1 and TRBJ1-2; the match to TRBD1 covers 7 bases. Germline V gives CDR1 MNHNS, CDR2 SASEGT. V was pared by 2 bases and J by 4 bases, with 4 bases of the junction left unmatched. The CDR3 runs to 14 residues. The CDR3 DNA reads TGTGCCAGCAGTGAAACAGGGGCTGGCTATGGCTACACCTTC. It specifies CASSETGAGYGYTF.

The chain couples TRBV7-3 to TRBJ1-1; 7 bases line up with TRBD1. CDR3 length: 16 amino acids. Germline V CDR1 and CDR2: SGHTA, FQGTGA. V lost 2 bases, J lost 7 bases, and 13 bases stayed unmatched. The CDR3 is CASSLGTGVPRGEAFF. The CDR3 bases are TGTGCCAGCAGCTTAGGAACAGGGGTGCCTCGGGGTGAAGCTTTCTTT.

V usage is TRBV6-6 and J usage is TRBJ2-2, with 15 bases that match TRBD2. Trimming at V came to 5 bases and at J to 1 base, leaving 11 bases not matched to a gene. Germline V gene lookup returns CDR1 MNHNY and CDR2 SVGAGI (reference sequence). The CDR3 consists of 20 residues. CDR3 region: CASSRKPGTSGGRNTGELFF. The DNA of the CDR3 is TGTGCCAGCAGTCGCAAACCCGGGACTAGCGGGGGGAGGAACACCGGGGAGCTGTTTTTT.

The chain uses TRBV7-2 and TRBJ1-1; D is unresolved. Trimming removed 3 bases from V and 1 base from J, with 6 bases in between. From germline, CDR1 is SGHTA and CDR2 FQGNSA. The CDR3 loop spans 13 amino acids. The CDR3 DNA follows: TGTGCCAGCAGCTTGGGCGAGAACACTGAAGCTTTCTTT. Translated: CASSLGENTEAFF.

The V call is TRBV2, the J call TRBJ2-2; D is unclear. The CDR3 totals 13 residues. Per germline, CDR1 SNHLY and CDR2 FYNNEI. Trimming removed 8 bases at V and 1 base at J, with 8 bases between. This CDR3 reads CASRWVNTGELFF. CDR3 in DNA: TGTGCCAGCCGATGGGTGAACACCGGGGAGCTGTTTTTT. Supplemented by reference TRBV2 and TRBJ2-2, the full variable domain reads EPEVTQTPSHQVTQMGQEVILRCVPISNHLYFYWYRQILGQKVEFLVSFYNNEISEKSEIFDDQFSVERPDGSNFTLKIRSTKLEDSAMYFCASRWVNTGELFFGEGSRLTVL.

The chain recombines TRBV4-2 with TRBJ1-1; TRBD1 is a possible D gene (6 bases). The CDR3 extends over 16 amino acids. Germline CDR1 LGHNA, CDR2 YNFKEQ. Trimming removed 0 bases from V and 3 bases from J, with 14 bases in between. CDR3 sequence reads: CASSQEWSGAHTEAFF. CDR3 in DNA: TGTGCCAGCAGCCAAGAATGGTCAGGGGCCCACACTGAAGCTTTCTTT.

The chain links TRBV6-5 to TRBJ2-7, with 10 nucleotides matching TRBD1. Germline trimming cut 6 bases from V and 1 base from J; bases unmatched to any gene: 3. From germline, CDR1 is MNHEY and CDR2 SVGAGI. The CDR3 has 14 amino acids. The CDR3 loop is CASRPGQGSYEQYF. CDR3 nucleotides: TGTGCCAGCAGGCCGGGACAGGGGTCCTACGAGCAGTACTTC.

The chain is built from TRBV9 and TRBJ1-6; 9 bases fit TRBD1. There are 16 residues in the CDR3. Germline CDR1 and CDR2: SGDLS and YYNGEE. Losses at the gene ends were 0 bases for V and 6 bases for J; bases not matched to a gene: 4. The CDR3 sequence: CASSVDGTGSNSPLHF. The CDR3 DNA reads TGTGCCAGCAGCGTAGACGGGACAGGGTCTAATTCACCCCTCCACTTT.

The V and J genes are TRBV5-1 and TRBJ1-1, with TRBD1 matching over 11 bases. V was clipped by 3 bases and J by 0 bases; unmatched bases: 7. Per the germline V gene, CDR1 is SGHRS and CDR2 is YFSETQ. The length of the CDR3 is 17 residues. For the CDR3, the DNA is TGCGCCAGCAGCTCAGGGACAGGGGGTTTCATGAACACTGAAGCTTTCTTT. This sequence encodes CASSSGTGGFMNTEAFF.

V usage is TRBV29-1 and J usage is TRBJ2-7; 8 bases line up with TRBD1. The J segment lost 6 bases and the V segment lost 1 base, leaving 5 bases of the junction unmatched. This CDR3 is built from 13 residues. From germline, CDR1 is SQVTM and CDR2 ANQGSEA. As DNA, the CDR3 is TGCAGCGTTGAAGTTATCAGGGGGCGCGAGCAGTACTTC. Translating it yields CSVEVIRGREQYF.

The chain recombines TRBV9 with TRBJ1-4; a weak D match, TRBD1 (5 bases). Per germline, CDR1 SGDLS and CDR2 YYNGEE. This CDR3 has 14 amino acids. V was cut by 0 bases and J by 8 bases, with 11 bases left in between. This chain's CDR3 is CASSVEGVGEKLFF. Written as DNA, the CDR3 is TGTGCCAGCAGCGTAGAAGGGGTAGGGGAAAAACTGTTTTTT.

This sequence joins TRBV28 and TRBJ1-6; D is unclear. The ends were cut back, 3 bases at V and 6 bases at J, with 12 bases in the middle. Germline V gene data show CDR1 as MDHEN and CDR2 as SYDVKM. The CDR3 has 15 residues. CDR3 amino acids: CASSFTGNRNSPLHF. Written as DNA, the CDR3 is TGTGCCAGCAGTTTCACCGGAAACCGTAATTCACCCCTCCACTTT.

The V gene is TRBV6-5, the J gene TRBJ2-1, with D tentatively TRBD1 or TRBD2 (5 bases each). In germline, CDR1 is MNHEY, CDR2 SVGAGI. The V and J ends lost 2 bases and 7 bases respectively, with 18 bases between them. This CDR3 is built from 16 residues. The CDR3 is CASSYPGTALGNEQFF. CDR3 in DNA: TGTGCCAGCAGTTACCCCGGGACGGCCCTCGGAAATGAGCAGTTCTTC.

The CDR3 sequence is CSDRTEANYGYTF. The CDR3 DNA follows: TGCAGCGATCGGACGGAAGCTAACTATGGCTACACCTTC. The V and J genes are TRBV29-1 and TRBJ1-2; the D is unclear. V gave up 7 bases and J gave up 0 bases, with 12 bases separating them. Germline-derived CDR1 and CDR2 are SQVTM and ANQGSEA. The CDR3 is 13 amino acids. Together with reference TRBV29-1 and TRBJ1-2, the CDR3 gives the full variable domain: SAVISQKPSRDICQRGTSLTIQCQVDSQVTMMFWYRQQPGQSLTLIATANQGSEATYESGFVIDKFPISRPNLTFSTLTVSNMSPEDSSIYLCSDRTEANYGYTFGSGTRLTVV.

The chain is built from TRBV3-1 (or the pseudogene TRBV3-2) and TRBJ2-7; D is uncertain. V was clipped by 3 bases and J by 6 bases, with 9 bases between them. Germline assignment: CDR1 LGHDT and CDR2 YNNKEL (reference sequence). This CDR3 has 12 amino acids. The CDR3 reads CASSHLASEQYF. The DNA of the CDR3 is TGTGCCAGCAGCCACCTCGCCTCCGAGCAGTACTTC.

This clone has a single count. The same CDR3 can be traced to other DNA sequences in this sample. The gene calls are TRBV7-2 and TRBJ1-6; a possible D gene is TRBD1 (5 bases). From germline, CDR1 is SGHTA and CDR2 FQGNSA. The CDR3 covers 13 residues. V lost 5 bases, J lost 7 bases, and 9 bases lay in between. DNA for the CDR3: TGTGCCAGCAGCCCTGGGGGGAATTCACCCCTCCACTTT. Translation: CASSPGGNSPLHF.

The gene calls are TRBV5-1 and TRBJ1-2; 7 positions match TRBD1. Germline values: CDR1 SGHRS, CDR2 YFSETQ. V was pared by 2 bases and J by 7 bases, with 11 bases of the junction left unmatched. The CDR3 is made up of 15 amino acids. The CDR3 DNA follows: TGCGCCAGCAGCTTAATCGGGCAGGGGGAGACTGGCTACACCTTC. Its translation is CASSLIGQGETGYTF.

The chain has TRBV9 and TRBJ1-1; the D is unclear. The CDR3 is made up of 14 amino acids. Deletions cut 4 bases from V and 3 bases from J, with 13 bases between. Germline V gene data show CDR1 as SGDLS and CDR2 as YYNGEE. For the CDR3, the DNA is TGTGCCAGCAGCCTAGATGGCACGGACACTGAAGCTTTCTTT. Translating gives CASSLDGTDTEAFF. The full variable domain, completed using reference TRBV9 and TRBJ1-1, is DSGVTQTPKHLITATGQRVTLRCSPRSGDLSVYWYQQSLDQGLQFLIQYYNGEERAKGNILERFSAQQFPDLHSELNLSSLELGDSALYFCASSLDGTDTEAFFGQGTRLTVV.

This clone turned up a few times. V gene TRBV9 combines with J gene TRBJ1-1, with D hard to call. Germline-derived CDR1 and CDR2 are SGDLS and YYNGEE. The CDR3 is 12 amino acids. V lost 4 bases and J lost 4, with 8 bases in between. CDR3 nucleotide sequence: TGTGCCAGCAGCCGGGGTGGCACTGAAGCTTTCTTT. Translating gives CASSRGGTEAFF. Together with reference TRBV9 and TRBJ1-1, the CDR3 gives the full variable domain: DSGVTQTPKHLITATGQRVTLRCSPRSGDLSVYWYQQSLDQGLQFLIQYYNGEERAKGNILERFSAQQFPDLHSELNLSSLELGDSALYFCASSRGGTEAFFGQGTRLTVV.

This clone was seen only once. The chain links TRBV9 to TRBJ2-7; TRBD2 matches 9 bases. The CDR3 has 15 amino acids. With 0 bases clipped from V and 1 base from J, the junction kept 2 bases outside the gene matches. The V gene's germline CDR1 is SGDLS and CDR2 YYNGEE. CDR3 nucleotide sequence: TGTGCCAGCAGCGTAGGACTAGCGGATTCCTACGAGCAGTACTTC. It yields the protein CASSVGLADSYEQYF.

The chain joins TRBV6-5 to TRBJ2-2; D remains unclear. V gave up 7 bases and J gave up 3 bases, with 12 bases separating them. This CDR3 is built from 14 residues. Germline CDR1 and CDR2: MNHEY and SVGAGI. The CDR3 nucleotides are TGTGCCAGCAAAGCAGCCCTTTACACCGGGGAGCTGTTTTTT. Its translation: CASKAALYTGELFF.